This T cell receptor beta chain comes out of a study of blood T cell repertoires in COVID-19. In the study overall: Material from acute and convalescent COVID-19 was sourced from the United States, Italy and Spain. In each case, the material was cDNA or gDNA derived from T cells, B-cell-depleted T cells, or PBMCs.

This CDR3 has 14 residues. CDR1 and CDR2 (germline): SGHRS, YFSETQ. Between the trimmed V and J ends, which lost 3 bases and 3 bases, there was a span of 7 bases. TCRdb's table, derived via immunoSEQ multiplex PCR, lists solely in-frame clones and lacks some. The sample shows tens of thousands of clones, just under 95% of them seen only once. This TCR derives from a human donor with active COVID-19. The donor label of this sample is uncertain. The chain has TRBV5-1 and TRBJ2-6, with D perhaps TRBD1 (5 bases). The sequenced sample consisted of peripheral blood. As DNA, the CDR3 is TGCGCCAGCAGCTCCAGGGTTGGGGCCAACGTCCTGACTTTC. It yields the protein CASSSRVGANVLTF.